These 9 T cell receptor beta chains share one sample of origin, sequenced in a study of blood T cell repertoires in COVID-19. Here immunoSEQ multiplex PCR was the method, and the copy in TCRdb shows in-frame clones only, minus some. There are approximately 140,000 clones in the sample; around 88% occur only once, and around a quarter lies in the top ten. The specimen was peripheral blood. All receptors derive from a human donor in a cohort sampled during active COVID-19.

The DNA for the CDR3 is TGTGCCAGCAGCGTAGCTCCCCTTGCAGATACGCAGTATTTT. Protein: CASSVAPLADTQYF. The chain uses TRBV9 and TRBJ2-3; the D is unclear. V was shortened by 0 bases and J by 4 bases, with 9 bases between the two germline ends. The CDR3 contains 14 residues. Germline CDR1 reads SGDLS; CDR2 reads YYNGEE.

The J gene is TRBJ1-4, the V gene TRBV20-1; the D is unclear. Germline CDR1 DFQATT, CDR2 SNEGSKA (reference sequence). V lost 3 bases and J 3 bases, leaving 8 bases between the germline ends. The CDR3 is 13 amino acids. The CDR3 DNA is TGCAGTGCTAGTAAGAGTTCTAATGAAAAACTGTTTTTT. This gives the protein CSASKSSNEKLFF.

The chain uses TRBV19 and TRBJ2-3; TRBD1 matches 10 bases. V gave up 4 bases and J gave up 5 bases; unmatched junction bases: 6. There are 15 residues in the CDR3. Germline V CDR1 and CDR2: LNHDA, SQIVND (reference sequence). CDR3 nucleotide sequence: TGTGCCAGTAGTACCTGGGACAGGGGTAAAGATACGCAGTATTTT. Protein: CASSTWDRGKDTQYF.

Concerning this clone itself: The same CDR3 can be traced to other DNA sequences in this sample. The V gene is TRBV7-2, the J gene TRBJ1-2; 10 bases match TRBD1. The length of the CDR3 is 17 residues. Germline V gives CDR1 SGHTA, CDR2 FQGNSA. V dropped 4 bases and J dropped 2; count of bases not matched to a gene: 10. The CDR3 loop is CASSSLLRQGANYGYTF. The DNA of the CDR3 is TGTGCCAGCAGCTCGCTCTTGAGACAGGGGGCAAACTATGGCTACACCTTC.

This clone has more than one count but fewer than ten. The chain uses TRBV4-3 and TRBJ2-1; 8 bases align to TRBD1. The CDR3 runs to 15 residues. CDR1 is LGHNA, CDR2 YSLEER, per germline. Trimming removed 3 bases from V and 2 bases from J; junction bases left unmatched: 3. CDR3 protein: CASSQDRAAYNEQFF. The CDR3 DNA sequence: TGCGCCAGCAGCCAGGACAGGGCGGCCTACAATGAGCAGTTCTTC.

This clone was seen only a few times. This chain connects TRBV11-1 to TRBJ1-6; no firm D call. The CDR3 runs 13 residues. V was pared by 3 bases and J by 10 bases, with 10 bases between. CDR1 is SGHAT and CDR2 is FQDESV in the germline V gene (reference sequence). The CDR3: CASSFEEGSPLHF. The CDR3 region has the DNA TGTGCCAGCAGCTTCGAGGAAGGCTCACCCCTCCACTTT.

The chain is built from TRBV19 and TRBJ1-1, with D hard to call. CDR1 and CDR2 from the germline V gene are LNHDA and SQIVND (reference sequence). The V end was cut by 1 base, the J end by 6 bases, with 15 bases between. This CDR3 is 15 amino acids long. The CDR3 spells CASSIVLVLGAEAFF. In DNA form, the CDR3 reads TGTGCCAGTAGTATAGTTTTGGTACTGGGCGCTGAAGCTTTCTTT.

The rearrangement joins TRBV5-5 to TRBJ1-4; 11 nucleotides match TRBD1. This CDR3 spans 19 amino acids. Germline V CDR1 and CDR2: SGHKS, YYEKEE (reference sequence). Trimming at V came to 0 bases and at J to 10 bases, leaving 17 bases not matched to a gene. This CDR3 is CASSLGWTGGLSPERKLFF. In DNA, the CDR3 is TGTGCCAGCAGCTTGGGTTGGACAGGGGGCTTGTCTCCCGAACGAAAACTGTTTTTT. Filled out from reference TRBV5-5 and TRBJ1-4, the complete variable domain reads DAGVTQSPTHLIKTRGQQVTLRCSPISGHKSVSWYQQVLGQGPQFIFQYYEKEERGRGNFPDRFSARQFPNYSSELNVNALLLGDSALYLCASSLGWTGGLSPERKLFFGSGTQLSVL.

The chain joins TRBV4-3 to TRBJ2-5, with D possibly being TRBD2 (7 bases). Per germline, CDR1 LGHNA and CDR2 YSLEER. V lost 0 bases to trimming and J lost 0 bases, with 11 bases between them. The CDR3 spans 16 residues. CDR3 residues: CASSQERGPYQETQYF. The CDR3, as DNA: TGCGCCAGCAGCCAAGAGCGGGGGCCTTACCAAGAGACCCAGTACTTC.